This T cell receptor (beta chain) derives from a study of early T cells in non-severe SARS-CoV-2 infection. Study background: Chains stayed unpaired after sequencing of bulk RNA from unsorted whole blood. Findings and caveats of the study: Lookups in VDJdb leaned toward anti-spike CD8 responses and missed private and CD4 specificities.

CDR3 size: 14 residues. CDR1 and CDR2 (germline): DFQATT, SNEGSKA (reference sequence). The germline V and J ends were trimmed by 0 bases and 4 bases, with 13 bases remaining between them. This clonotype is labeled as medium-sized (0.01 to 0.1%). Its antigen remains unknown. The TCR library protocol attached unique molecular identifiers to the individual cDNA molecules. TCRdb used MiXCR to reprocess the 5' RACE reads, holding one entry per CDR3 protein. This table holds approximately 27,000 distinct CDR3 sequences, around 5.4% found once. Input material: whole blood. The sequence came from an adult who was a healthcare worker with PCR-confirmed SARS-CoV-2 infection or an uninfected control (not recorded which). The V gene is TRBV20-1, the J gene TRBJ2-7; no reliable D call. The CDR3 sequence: CSARDSEDDYEQYF. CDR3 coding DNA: TGCAGTGCTAGAGATTCAGAGGACGATTACGAGCAGTACTTC.